This entry describes one TCR beta chain. The antigen remains unidentified. In the PCR, 60 Vbeta and 13 Jbeta primers were used. The method was immunoSEQ multiplex PCR; TCRdb's version includes in-frame clones alone and lacks a portion of them. The profile covers 55,000 to 80,000 clones, with 65% to 70% appearing a single time and approximately 21% taken by the ten largest. This sample is drawn from a study of cytomegalovirus exposure and HLA in healthy donors. Study summary: HLA-typed donors were the source of around 77 million unique TCRs held in an early data release.

Study findings and constraints: Whilst most TCR sequences proved rare, a subset of public TCRs occurred across many donors. The HLA-A and HLA-B alleles of most subjects were reportedly predicted accurately from TCR beta sequences. Researchers had no immune exposure information except CMV serostatus available.

V shed 0 bases, J shed 0 bases, and the junction held 0 bases outside the gene matches. Per the germline V gene, CDR1 is SGHNT and CDR2 is YYREEE (reference sequence). The CDR3 loop spans 15 amino acids. The chain recombines TRBV5-4 with TRBJ2-3; 8 nucleotides match TRBD2. Sequencing was performed on PBMCs. The receptor was derived from a man aged 40-49 years in good health and CMV-seropositive. In DNA form, the CDR3 reads TGTGCCAGCAGCTTGGCGGGGGGGAGCACAGATACGCAGTATTTT. Residues: CASSLAGGSTDTQYF.